Below, 18 T cell receptor beta chains from the same sample are listed, as sequenced in a study of T-cell reconstitution after alpha-beta-depleted transplantation in children. Preparation of the TCRbeta library involved a method that used unique molecular identifiers. TCRdb redid the calling of the PCR reads with MiXCR, one entry per CDR3 protein. This table has approximately 170,000 distinct CDR3 sequences, 11% appearing once. Sequences were derived from PBMCs, sampled before TCRalphabeta/CD19-depleted stem cell transplant. The origin of the receptors is a boy younger than 10 with acute myeloid leukemia, due to receive a stem cell transplant.

Only a few counts were recorded for this clonotype. The gene calls are TRBV30 and TRBJ1-3; no clear D gene. The length of the CDR3 is 13 residues. V was cut by 2 bases and J by 1 base, with 6 bases left in between. Germline CDR1 and CDR2: GTSNPN and SVGIG (reference sequence). CDR3 in DNA: TGTGCCTGGAGTTGGCCATCTGGAAACACCATATATTTT. It specifies CAWSWPSGNTIYF.

This clonotype was seen ten or more times. The chain combines TRBV20-1 with TRBJ2-3; TRBD1 matches 8 bases. From germline, CDR1 is DFQATT and CDR2 SNEGSKA (reference sequence). Trimming cost V 4 bases and J 0 bases; bases outside gene matches: 3. The CDR3 loop spans 14 amino acids. The CDR3 DNA reads as TGCAGTGCTACAGGACAGGGAAGCACAGATACGCAGTATTTT. This codes for CSATGQGSTDTQYF.

This clonotype was detected ten times or more. V and J are TRBV28 and TRBJ2-7; no reliable D call. V shed 6 bases and J shed 0 bases, with 9 bases lying between them. CDR3 length: 13 residues. CDR1 and CDR2 from the germline V gene are MDHEN and SYDVKM. This CDR3 reads CASSPARSYEQYF. The CDR3 DNA follows: TGTGCCAGCAGCCCGGCACGCTCCTACGAGCAGTACTTC.

This clonotype occurred many times. The rearrangement joins TRBV7-9 to TRBJ1-1; no definite D call. V lost 5 bases and J lost 1, with 14 bases in between. CDR3 size: 15 residues. The germline CDR1 and CDR2 sequences are SEHNR and FQNEAQ (reference sequence). The CDR3 sequence is CASSVPGPGNTEAFF. In DNA form, the CDR3 reads TGTGCCAGCAGCGTCCCCGGCCCAGGGAACACTGAAGCTTTCTTT.

This clonotype has a count of ten or more. This chain connects TRBV29-1 to TRBJ2-7; 11 bases are a match to TRBD1. CDR1 and CDR2 from the germline V gene are SQVTM and ANQGSEA. The CDR3 has 15 residues. V shed 2 bases, J shed 7 bases, and the junction held 10 bases outside the gene matches. DNA for the CDR3: TGCAGCGTTGAATTCCGGGACAGGGGGGAACGGGAGCAGTACTTC. It is translated as CSVEFRDRGEREQYF.

This clonotype was recorded many times. The V and J genes are TRBV4-1 and TRBJ1-2, with TRBD1 matching over 8 bases. The CDR3 is 14 amino acids. V dropped 1 base and J dropped 4; count of bases not matched to a gene: 2. CDR1 is MGHRA, CDR2 YSYEKL, per germline. Written as DNA, the CDR3 is TGCGCCAGCAGCCAAGCCGGACAGGGCTATGGCTACACCTTC. It encodes CASSQAGQGYGYTF.

This clonotype was detected ten times or more. The gene calls are TRBV2 and TRBJ2-7, with 12 bases matching TRBD1. This CDR3 has 13 amino acids. Germline-derived CDR1 and CDR2 are SNHLY and FYNNEI. The trim removed 7 bases at V and 7 bases at J, leaving 5 bases unmatched. The CDR3 here is CASIRDRGREQYV. For the CDR3, the DNA is TGTGCCAGCATCAGGGACAGGGGGCGTGAGCAGTACGTC.

Regarding this clonotype: Sequence at one end of the junction differs from germline and may be a read error. This rearrangement joins TRBV7-8 to TRBJ2-1; 9 bases line up with TRBD1. Per germline, CDR1 SGHVS and CDR2 FQNEAQ. This CDR3 spans 15 amino acids. The CDR3 nucleotides read TGTGCCAGCAGCTTAACAGGGGGCTCCTACAATGCGCAGTTCTTC. It specifies CASSLTGGSYNAQFF.

This clonotype was found many times. The chain is built from TRBV28 and TRBJ1-5; D may be TRBD1 (6 bases). CDR3 length: 14 residues. Per germline, CDR1 MDHEN and CDR2 SYDVKM. Between the trimmed V and J ends, which lost 4 bases and 2 bases, there was a span of 9 bases. In DNA form, the CDR3 reads TGTGCCAGCAGTTGGGACATGGGCAATCAGCCCCAGCATTTT. It is translated as CASSWDMGNQPQHF.

This clonotype was counted ten times or more. The chain employs TRBV27 and TRBJ2-6; D call uncertain. The CDR3 runs 15 residues. The germline V gene encodes CDR1 MNHEY and CDR2 SMNVEV (reference sequence). V was cut by 5 bases and J by 0 bases, with 8 bases left in between. CDR3 in DNA: TGTGCCAGCAGTCTAATATTCTCTGGGGCCAACGTCCTGACTTTC. This codes for CASSLIFSGANVLTF.

This clonotype was recorded many times. This sequence joins TRBV5-1 and TRBJ2-5, with D perhaps matching TRBD1 (6 bases). The germline CDR1 and CDR2 sequences are SGHRS and YFSETQ. Deletions cut 4 bases from V and 5 bases from J, with 21 bases between. This CDR3 contains 16 residues. The CDR3 coding sequence is TGCGCCAGCAGCCCCCGGGACACCGATAGGCGGGAGACCCAGTACTTC. This sequence encodes CASSPRDTDRRETQYF.

Turning to this clonotype: Germline is not matched at one junction end, which may reflect a read error. The V call is TRBV20-1, the J call TRBJ2-5; 13 nucleotides align to TRBD2. The length of the CDR3 is 18 residues. The germline V gene encodes CDR1 DFQATT and CDR2 SNEGSKA (reference sequence). The CDR3 DNA is TGCTGTGCTAGAGAGCCTCCGGGACTAGCGGGGAGGGGAGAGACCCAGTACTTC. It specifies CCAREPPGLAGRGETQYF.

This clonotype was observed many times. The gene calls are TRBV4-1 and TRBJ2-2, with D perhaps matching TRBD2 (7 bases). V was trimmed by 4 bases and J by 4 bases, leaving 25 bases between them. The CDR3 sequence is 19 residues long. In germline, CDR1 is MGHRA, CDR2 YSYEKL. This CDR3 reads CASSRTPLRGRGGTGELFF. Written as DNA, the CDR3 is TGCGCCAGCAGCCGAACTCCCCTGCGGGGGCGGGGAGGCACCGGGGAGCTGTTTTTT.

This clonotype was recorded at least ten times. This chain uses TRBV7-2 with TRBJ2-5, with D perhaps matching TRBD1 (6 bases). V lost 5 bases, J lost 7 bases, and 11 bases lay in between. Germline assignment: CDR1 SGHTA and CDR2 FQGNSA. The length of the CDR3 is 12 residues. The CDR3 sequence is CASSNRAGTQYF. For the CDR3, the DNA is TGTGCCAGCAGCAACAGGGCCGGGACCCAGTACTTC.

In this sample, this clonotype turned up many times. The rearrangement links TRBV20-1 to TRBJ2-3; D not resolved. The CDR3 spans 12 residues. V was shortened by 2 bases and J by 0 bases, with 3 bases between the two germline ends. The V gene's germline CDR1 is DFQATT and CDR2 SNEGSKA (reference sequence). DNA for the CDR3: TGCAGTGCTAGACATAGCACAGATACGCAGTATTTT. This codes for CSARHSTDTQYF.

This clonotype was picked up many times. V is TRBV3-1 and J is TRBJ1-5; D call uncertain. The germline V gene has CDR1 LGHDT and CDR2 YNNKEL (reference sequence). Trimming pared 0 bases from V and 7 bases from J, leaving 16 bases between. The CDR3 loop spans 16 amino acids. In DNA, the CDR3 is TGTGCCAGCAGCCAAGATGATCCCCAGATGGGGCAGCCCCAGCATTTT. Protein: CASSQDDPQMGQPQHF.

This clonotype was seen at least ten times. The rearrangement joins TRBV18 to TRBJ2-3; 10 positions agree with TRBD2. J was trimmed by 5 bases and V by 4 bases; bases with no gene match: 6. Germline-derived CDR1 and CDR2 are KGHSH and LQKENI. The CDR3 has 15 residues. The CDR3 DNA is TGTGCCAGCTCACAATTAGCGGGGGGAAGAGATACGCAGTATTTT. It codes for CASSQLAGGRDTQYF.

V and J are TRBV11-1 and TRBJ1-2, with 10 bases fitting TRBD1. The ends lost 1 base at V and 6 bases at J; junction bases unmatched: 8. This CDR3 spans 16 amino acids. Germline V lookup: CDR1 SGHAT, CDR2 FQDESV (reference sequence). The CDR3 protein is CASSLDNMGQGHGYTF. For the CDR3, the DNA is TGTGCCAGCAGCTTAGATAATATGGGACAGGGGCATGGCTACACCTTC.